Below, 12 T cell receptor beta chains from the same sample are listed, as sequenced in a study of T cells in Graves' hyperthyroidism and ophthalmopathy. TCR beta CDR3 regions were amplified from RNA transcripts. A first-round RT-PCR of the TCR CDR3 used the HTBI primer set. TCRdb passed the multiplex PCR reads through MiXCR, listing each CDR3 protein once. The sample has under 700,000 distinct CDR3 sequences, around 15% seen once. Sequencing input: blood. The receptors stem from a woman younger than 35 with Graves' hyperthyroidism.

The rearrangement joins TRBV3-1 to TRBJ2-3; TRBD1 matches at 7 bases. This CDR3 spans 13 amino acids. J lost 11 bases, V lost 3 bases, and 8 bases had no gene match. Per the germline V gene, CDR1 is LGHDT and CDR2 is YNNKEL (reference sequence). Here the CDR3 reads CASSHRQGSVQYF. The CDR3 coding sequence is TGTGCCAGCAGCCACAGACAGGGCTCGGTGCAGTATTTT.

Ten or more counts support this clonotype. The chain employs TRBV5-1 and TRBJ2-1, with TRBD2 matching 13 bases. Trimming cost V 4 bases and J 6 bases; bases outside gene matches: 7. Germline V gives CDR1 SGHRS, CDR2 YFSETQ. The CDR3 has 16 amino acids. As DNA, the CDR3 is TGCGCCAGCAGCAAACTAGCGGGAGGGATGTCCAATGAGCAGTTCTTC. Its protein product is CASSKLAGGMSNEQFF.

This clonotype has ten or more counts. The chain carries TRBV6-5 and TRBJ2-5; possibly TRBD1 for D (7 bases). Germline V lookup: CDR1 MNHEY, CDR2 SVGAGI. The ends were cut back, 2 bases at V and 7 bases at J, with 14 bases in the middle. The CDR3 has 14 amino acids. The CDR3 is CASSYPGGTGTQYF. The CDR3 bases are TGTGCCAGCAGTTACCCAGGGGGGACTGGGACCCAGTACTTC.

This chain links TRBV6-1 with TRBJ2-1, with a tentative D call TRBD2 (5 bases). This CDR3 spans 12 amino acids. The V end lost 6 bases, the J end lost 9 bases, and 12 bases lay between the germline ends. Germline V gene data show CDR1 as MNHNS and CDR2 as SASEGT. In DNA form, the CDR3 reads TGTGCCAGCAGACAGCCGGGGAGTGAGCAGTTCTTC. Translated, it gives CASRQPGSEQFF.

The V gene is TRBV20-1, the J gene TRBJ2-7; D uncertain. This CDR3 spans 13 amino acids. CDR1 and CDR2 from the germline V gene are DFQATT and SNEGSKA (reference sequence). V lost 6 bases and J 0 bases, leaving 12 bases between the germline ends. Here the CDR3 DNA reads TGCAGTGCCGAGACTCCGAGCTCCTACGAGCAGTACTTC. This encodes CSAETPSSYEQYF.

The chain's CDR3 is CATSLNTGDGYTF. The CDR3 DNA follows: TGTGCCACCAGTTTAAATACCGGGGACGGCTACACCTTC. The genes are TRBV24-1 and TRBJ1-2; tentative D call: TRBD1 (5 bases). V lost 6 bases and J lost 8, with 15 bases in between. The CDR3 runs to 13 residues. CDR1 and CDR2 from the germline V gene are KGHDR and SFDVKD.

This clonotype showed up many times. The chain uses TRBV6-1 and TRBJ1-1; D gene ambiguous. Per germline, CDR1 MNHNS and CDR2 SASEGT. V was cut by 5 bases and J by 1 base, with 11 bases left in between. This CDR3 has 14 amino acids. The CDR3 sequence is CASSKSAENTEAFF. The CDR3 DNA sequence: TGTGCCAGCAGTAAATCGGCGGAGAACACTGAAGCTTTCTTT.

The sample holds many counts of this clonotype. The chain recombines TRBV4-1 with TRBJ1-1; D gene ambiguous. The V gene's germline CDR1 is MGHRA and CDR2 YSYEKL. The ends were cut back, 0 bases at V and 5 bases at J, with 13 bases in the middle. The CDR3 has 15 amino acids. The CDR3 sequence: CASSQERPKRTEAFF. The CDR3 region has the DNA TGCGCCAGCAGCCAAGAAAGGCCGAAGCGGACTGAAGCTTTCTTT.

This clonotype was seen many times. The chain combines TRBV12-3 or TRBV12-4 with TRBJ2-1; D not certain. This CDR3 is built from 12 residues. V lost 11 bases and J 9 bases, leaving 17 bases between the germline ends. This CDR3 is CACSVGLSEQFF. CDR3 bases: TGTGCCTGCTCCGTGGGTTTAAGTGAGCAGTTCTTC.

This clonotype was counted only a few times. The chain has TRBV20-1 and TRBJ2-5, with D uncertain. This CDR3 comprises 11 residues. V was clipped by 6 bases and J by 5 bases, with 10 bases between them. Germline CDR1 reads DFQATT; CDR2 reads SNEGSKA (reference sequence). The CDR3 here is CSAHKSETQYF. CDR3 coding DNA: TGCAGTGCCCACAAGTCGGAGACCCAGTACTTC.

The chain has TRBV15 and TRBJ2-3; either TRBD1 or TRBD2 may fit D (5 bases each). Deletions cut 0 bases from V and 4 bases from J, with 14 bases between. Germline V gives CDR1 LNHNV, CDR2 YYDKDF (reference sequence). The CDR3 sequence is 16 residues long. CDR3 region: CATSRDRLGVSDTQYF. For the CDR3, the DNA is TGTGCCACCAGCAGAGATCGATTGGGGGTATCAGATACGCAGTATTTT.

This clonotype was counted only a few times. The chain has TRBV14 and TRBJ2-7; D is perhaps TRBD1 (5 bases). Trimming shortened V by 4 bases and J by 0 bases, and 10 bases separated the two germline ends. The V gene's germline CDR1 is SGHDN and CDR2 FVKESK. The CDR3 is 14 residues long. CDR3 bases: TGTGCCAGCAGCCGAGACAGTTTCTCCTACGAGCAGTACTTC. Translated: CASSRDSFSYEQYF.